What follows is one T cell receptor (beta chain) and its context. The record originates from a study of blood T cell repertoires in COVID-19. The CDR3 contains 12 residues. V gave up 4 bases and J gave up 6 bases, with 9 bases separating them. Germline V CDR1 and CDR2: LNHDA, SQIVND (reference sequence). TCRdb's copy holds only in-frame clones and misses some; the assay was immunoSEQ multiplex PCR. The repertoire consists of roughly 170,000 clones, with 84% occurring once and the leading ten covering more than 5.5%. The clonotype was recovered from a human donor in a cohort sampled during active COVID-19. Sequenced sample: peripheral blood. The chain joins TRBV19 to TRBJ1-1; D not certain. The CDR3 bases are TGTGCCAGTAGTAGCATGGCCTCTGAAGCTTTCTTT. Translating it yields CASSSMASEAFF.